This T cell receptor beta chain was identified during a study of CD8 T cells in cerebrospinal fluid in Alzheimer's disease. The wider study: Two single-cell methods, plate-based nested PCR and droplet-based sequencing, assessed CSF clonal expansion. General study findings and limits: In mild cognitive impairment or Alzheimer's disease, the biggest CSF clone made up more TCRs than in controls.

CSF cells were profiled by 10X single-cell V(D)J and 5' expression. From the 10x single-cell sequencing reads, TCRdb lists one entry per CDR3 protein and no DNA. The clone table shows over a thousand distinct CDR3 sequences, with the ten largest holding approximately 5%. The CDR3 is 15 residues long. Germline CDR1 SGDLS, CDR2 YYNGEE. Confirmation of patient neurodegeneration relied on biomarkers such as neurofilament, amyloid-beta and tau. By frequency, this clonotype is medium-sized. The antigen is not known. The chain recombines TRBV9 with TRBJ2-7; without DNA, the TCRdb call of TRBD1 cannot be checked. The sample consisted of cerebrospinal fluid. The sequence derives from a human donor with Alzheimer's disease. CDR3 in amino acids: CASSPSWHRENEQYF.